This T cell receptor (beta chain) originates from a study of identifying expanded T cells in peripheral blood. Study-wide points: Technical replicates showed around 1.3 changed clones; around two weeks roughly 18; four weeks 19. Variance in clone template counts between approximately 2-week samples significantly increased with total template count across all healthy donors.

The J segment lost 5 bases and the V segment lost 0 bases, leaving 11 bases of the junction unmatched. Germline V CDR1 and CDR2: LNHDA, SQIVND (reference sequence). The CDR3 extends over 17 amino acids. Here immunoSEQ multiplex PCR was the method, and the copy in TCRdb shows in-frame clones only, minus some. The data show under 70,000 clones, with 70% to 90% seen just once and around 4.3% held by the top ten. Collection occurred without any documented infections or immune events in donors. As regards this clone: Antigen: not known.

This rearrangement joins TRBV19 to TRBJ2-3; TRBD2 matches 7 bases. Sequencing was done on a sample of blood. The receptor was derived from a person between 18 and 70 years old in good health. CDR3 residues: CASSIEGDYQMKDTQYF. The DNA for the CDR3 is TGTGCCAGTAGTATAGAGGGGGACTACCAAATGAAAGATACGCAGTATTTT.